The 9 T cell receptor beta chains below all came from one sample that was sequenced in a study of T-cell reconstitution after alpha-beta-depleted transplantation in children. Unique molecular identifiers were used in preparing the TCRbeta library. TCRdb redid the calling of the PCR reads with MiXCR, one entry per CDR3 protein. The table lists 700,000 to 850,000 distinct CDR3 sequences, about 16% of them singletons. The sequences come from PBMCs, mostly from graft donor cells, collected 360 days after TCRalphabeta/CD19-depleted stem cell transplant. The receptors stem from a male patient younger than 18 who had a stem cell transplant for acute lymphoblastic leukemia, so the T cells may come from the graft donor.

This clonotype was observed a few times. V gene TRBV15 combines with J gene TRBJ2-3, with 14 positions matching TRBD2. Per germline, CDR1 LNHNV and CDR2 YYDKDF (reference sequence). Trimming at V came to 5 bases and at J to 6 bases, leaving 4 bases not matched to a gene. The CDR3 runs 15 residues. DNA of the CDR3: TGTGCCACCAGCGCCGGACTAGCGGGGGGCGATACGCAGTATTTT. It is translated as CATSAGLAGGDTQYF.

This chain links TRBV5-6 with TRBJ2-1; 10 bases are shared with TRBD1. V lost 4 bases and J lost 9; bases outside the gene matches: 10. Germline V lookup: CDR1 SGHDT, CDR2 YYEEEE. This CDR3 contains 15 residues. CDR3 residues: CASSPTGTGVGEQFF. The CDR3 DNA follows: TGTGCCAGCAGCCCCACGGGGACAGGGGTCGGTGAGCAGTTCTTC.

Comment on this clonotype: A junction end diverges from the germline sequence, so it may reflect a read error. The chain joins TRBV5-1 to TRBJ2-2; 8 bases fit TRBD1. The germline CDR1 and CDR2 sequences are SGHRS and YFSETQ. CDR3 size: 14 residues. In DNA form, the CDR3 reads TGCGCCAGCACCCGGACAGGGAACTCCGGGGAGCTGTTTTTT. It translates to CASTRTGNSGELFF.

This clonotype was recorded a few times. The gene calls are TRBV30 and TRBJ2-1, with 8 bases identical to TRBD2. Germline V gene sequence: CDR1 GTSNPN, CDR2 SVGIG (reference sequence). This CDR3 is 15 amino acids long. V dropped 0 bases and J dropped 1; count of bases not matched to a gene: 2. CDR3 in amino acids: CAWSVSGTSYNEQFF. In DNA, the CDR3 is TGTGCCTGGAGTGTTAGCGGGACTTCCTACAATGAGCAGTTCTTC.

This clonotype occurred a few times. V is TRBV29-1 and J is TRBJ2-7; D unresolved. The V gene lost 0 bases and the J gene lost 7 bases, with 13 bases spanning the gap. CDR1 is SQVTM and CDR2 is ANQGSEA in the germline V gene. The CDR3 is 13 amino acids. The CDR3 region is CSVEDRLPGEQYF. The CDR3 DNA is TGCAGCGTTGAAGATCGCCTCCCTGGAGAGCAGTACTTC.

This clonotype has only a few counts. This chain links TRBV7-2 with TRBJ1-5, with a tentative D call TRBD1 (5 bases). V was shortened by 3 bases and J by 7 bases, with 13 bases between the two germline ends. Per germline, CDR1 SGHTA and CDR2 FQGNSA. This CDR3 is built from 14 residues. The CDR3 DNA reads TGTGCCAGCAGCTTTAGCCTAACAGGCCAGCCCCAGCATTTT. Translating it yields CASSFSLTGQPQHF.

This clonotype was counted between two and nine times. The rearrangement joins TRBV7-9 to TRBJ2-1; unclear D gene. The CDR3 is 13 amino acids. Germline CDR1 and CDR2: SEHNR and FQNEAQ (reference sequence). Trimming took 10 bases from V and 3 from J, leaving 13 bases between them. The CDR3 sequence: CATQDLDYNEQFF. The CDR3 DNA reads as TGTGCCACCCAAGACTTGGACTACAATGAGCAGTTCTTC.

The chain links TRBV5-1 to TRBJ2-1; the D call may be TRBD1 or TRBD2 (6 bases each). V lost 3 bases, J lost 1 base, and 14 bases lay in between. The CDR3 covers 16 residues. The V gene's germline CDR1 is SGHRS and CDR2 YFSETQ. CDR3 sequence reads: CASSWMGGRSYNEQFF. The DNA for the CDR3 is TGCGCCAGCAGCTGGATGGGGGGCCGATCCTACAATGAGCAGTTCTTC.

This clonotype was detected only a few times. The rearrangement links TRBV7-3 to TRBJ1-1, with TRBD1 matching 7 bases. The CDR3 has 15 residues. After removal of 6 bases from V and 2 bases from J, the junction contained 9 bases not matched to a gene. CDR1 and CDR2 (germline): SGHTA, FQGTGA. CDR3 coding DNA: TGTGCCAGCAGTCCTACAGGGGCTTTTAACACTGAAGCTTTCTTT. It codes for CASSPTGAFNTEAFF.